The 21 T cell receptor beta chains in this list originate from one sample, sequenced in a study of T cells in Graves' hyperthyroidism and ophthalmopathy. Using RNA transcripts as the source, TCR beta CDR3 regions were amplified. First-round RT-PCR targeting the TCR CDR3 was performed with the HTBI primer set. TCRdb reprocessed the multiplex PCR reads with MiXCR, giving one entry per CDR3 protein. This table holds a few hundred thousand distinct CDR3 sequences, just over 45% found once. Material for sequencing was peripheral blood or thyroid tissue (not recorded which). The receptors were gathered from a woman under 30 with Graves' hyperthyroidism.

J is TRBJ2-5 and V is TRBV24-1; 9 bases match TRBD1. The assigned J gene may be wrong: the sequence end matches TRBJ2-1 better. This CDR3 contains 14 residues. Germline CDR1 and CDR2: KGHDR and SFDVKD. Here the CDR3 reads CATSEPQGAREQFF. As DNA, the CDR3 is TGTGCCACCAGTGAGCCACAGGGGGCTAGGGAGCAGTTCTTC.

The sample holds many counts of this clonotype. The rearrangement joins TRBV9 to TRBJ2-2; 9 positions match TRBD2. After removal of 0 bases from V and 4 bases from J, the junction contained 10 bases not matched to a gene. Looked up from germline, CDR1 is SGDLS and CDR2 is YYNGEE. CDR3 length equals 18 residues. The DNA for the CDR3 is TGTGCCAGCAGCGTAGGTGGTTTGGGACTAGCAGGCACCGGGGAGCTGTTTTTT. It is translated as CASSVGGLGLAGTGELFF.

This clonotype was seen ten or more times. This rearrangement joins TRBV25-1 to TRBJ2-5; TRBD1 agrees at 7 bases. With V trimmed by 10 bases and J by 1 base, 3 bases remained unmatched. The germline V gene has CDR1 MGHDK and CDR2 SYGVNS. The CDR3 runs to 12 residues. The chain's CDR3 is CATWDSQETQYF. The CDR3 nucleotides read TGTGCCACCTGGGACAGCCAAGAGACCCAGTACTTC.

This clonotype showed up just a few times. The chain carries TRBV6-5 and TRBJ2-2; D remains unclear. The CDR3 consists of 15 residues. Germline V CDR1 and CDR2: MNHEY, SVGAGI. V shed 2 bases and J shed 4 bases, with 11 bases lying between them. CDR3 residues: CASSYAGRTTGELFF. The CDR3 DNA reads TGTGCCAGCAGTTACGCTGGGCGGACCACCGGGGAGCTGTTTTTT.

The V call is TRBV7-9, the J call TRBJ2-1; no reliable D call. The CDR3 is 15 residues long. Trimming removed 6 bases at V and 0 bases at J, with 12 bases between. Germline V gives CDR1 SEHNR, CDR2 FQNEAQ (reference sequence). The CDR3 here is CASSNPELSYNEQFF. The CDR3 DNA follows: TGTGCCAGCAGTAACCCCGAGCTCTCCTACAATGAGCAGTTCTTC. Complete variable domain (other parts from reference TRBV7-9 and TRBJ2-1): DTGVSQNPRHKITKRGQNVTFRCDPISEHNRLYWYRQTLGQGPEFLTYFQNEAQLEKSRLLSDRFSAERPKGSFSTLEIQRTEQGDSAMYLCASSNPELSYNEQFFGPGTRLTVL.

The genes are TRBV10-3 and TRBJ1-4, with TRBD1 matching 9 bases. The trim removed 11 bases at V and 5 bases at J, leaving 6 bases unmatched. This CDR3 has 13 residues. The germline V gene encodes CDR1 ENHRY and CDR2 SYGVKD. CDR3 coding DNA: TGTGCCGCGTCCGGGACAGGGAATGAAAAACTGTTTTTT. Protein sequence: CAASGTGNEKLFF.

This clonotype was detected ten times or more. V usage is TRBV7-7 and J usage is TRBJ2-5, with 7 bases aligning to TRBD2. The ends lost 2 bases at V and 3 bases at J; junction bases unmatched: 3. CDR1 and CDR2 (germline): SSHAT, FNYEAQ (reference sequence). CDR3 length: 14 residues. The DNA of the CDR3 is TGTGCCAGCAGCTTAACGCTAGCGGAAGAGACCCAGTACTTC. This translates into CASSLTLAEETQYF.

This clonotype has just a few counts. The chain couples TRBV7-6 to TRBJ2-2, with D hard to call. Germline CDR1 SGHVS, CDR2 FNYEAQ. Deletions cut 5 bases from V and 3 bases from J, with 10 bases between. CDR3 length: 14 residues. The CDR3 region has the DNA TGTGCCAGCAGCCCAACGATTGACACCGGGGAGCTGTTTTTT. It translates to CASSPTIDTGELFF.

This clonotype was picked up many times. CDR3 sequence: CSVRRLNANTGELFF. CDR3 nucleotide sequence: TGCAGCGTCCGGCGGCTTAACGCGAACACCGGGGAGCTGTTTTTT. V usage is TRBV29-1 and J usage is TRBJ2-2, with D hard to call. Trimming removed 6 bases at V and 0 bases at J, with 14 bases between. Germline values: CDR1 SQVTM, CDR2 ANQGSEA. CDR3 size: 15 residues.

This clonotype was recorded at least ten times. V gene TRBV5-5 combines with J gene TRBJ1-2; no clear D gene. V was pared by 5 bases and J by 6 bases, with 17 bases between. The germline V gene encodes CDR1 SGHKS and CDR2 YYEKEE (reference sequence). The CDR3 extends over 14 amino acids. The CDR3 nucleotides are TGTGCCAGCAGTCGTCGGACGGAATACGATGGCTACACCTTC. Residues: CASSRRTEYDGYTF.

This clonotype has at least ten counts. The gene calls are TRBV2 and TRBJ2-7; a weak D match, TRBD2 (5 bases). Germline V gene data show CDR1 as SNHLY and CDR2 as FYNNEI. The CDR3 totals 14 residues. Trimming cost V 3 bases and J 6 bases, with 15 bases left between them. The CDR3 region has the DNA TGTGCCAGCAGTGACCTAGCCGGGTCGGCCGAGCAGTACTTC. Its translation is CASSDLAGSAEQYF.

This clonotype was counted a single time. This CDR3 is CSASSRDIYSNQPQHF. The CDR3 nucleotides read TGCAGCGCCAGCAGCCGGGACATTTATAGCAATCAGCCCCAGCATTTT. V and J are TRBV29-1 and TRBJ1-5, with D tentatively TRBD1 (6 bases). Looked up from germline, CDR1 is SQVTM and CDR2 is ANQGSEA. The CDR3 is 16 residues long. V lost 7 bases and J 0 bases, leaving 19 bases between the germline ends.

Regarding this clonotype: At one end, the junction sequence differs from germline, possibly due to a read error. The chain links TRBV11-2 to TRBJ2-7; 11 nucleotides agree with TRBD1. Germline loops: CDR1 SGHAT, CDR2 FQNNGV. CDR3 length equals 14 residues. CDR3 region: CASSWDRGVYERYF. The DNA for the CDR3 is TGTGCCAGCAGCTGGGACAGGGGGGTCTACGAGCGGTACTTC.

The gene calls are TRBV7-2 and TRBJ2-2; 10 nucleotides match TRBD2. Germline assignment: CDR1 SGHTA and CDR2 FQGNSA. V gave up 1 base and J gave up 7 bases; unmatched junction bases: 6. This CDR3 has 16 amino acids. CDR3 coding DNA: TGTGCCAGCAGCTTAGGTCTAGCGGGAGACGTCGGGGAGCTGTTTTTT. This codes for CASSLGLAGDVGELFF.

This chain uses TRBV7-9 with TRBJ1-6, with D tentatively TRBD1 (5 bases). The V gene lost 5 bases and the J gene lost 0 bases, with 14 bases spanning the gap. CDR1 is SEHNR, CDR2 FQNEAQ, per germline (reference sequence). This CDR3 is 17 amino acids long. The CDR3 DNA sequence: TGTGCCAGCAGCCCAGTTGGGGCGAGCTCCTATAATTCACCCCTCCACTTT. This gives the protein CASSPVGASSYNSPLHF. Full variable domain (rest looked up from reference TRBV7-9 and TRBJ1-6): DTGVSQNPRHKITKRGQNVTFRCDPISEHNRLYWYRQTLGQGPEFLTYFQNEAQLEKSRLLSDRFSAERPKGSFSTLEIQRTEQGDSAMYLCASSPVGASSYNSPLHFGNGTRLTVT.

This clonotype was observed a few times. The rearrangement joins TRBV18 to TRBJ1-6; TRBD1 might be the D (6 bases). Looked up from germline, CDR1 is KGHSH and CDR2 is LQKENI. The germline V and J ends were trimmed by 6 bases and 10 bases, with 13 bases remaining between them. The CDR3 has 13 residues. The CDR3 nucleotides read TGTGCCAGCTCCCAAACAGGGTCCTCACCCCTCCACTTT. It codes for CASSQTGSSPLHF.

This clonotype was recorded at least ten times. The chain carries TRBV2 and TRBJ1-5, with 7 bases aligning to TRBD1. This CDR3 is 15 amino acids long. V lost 7 bases to trimming and J lost 6 bases; unmatched junction nucleotides: 12. Germline CDR1 reads SNHLY; CDR2 reads FYNNEI. The CDR3 sequence is CASMRGGEPGQPQHF. Here the CDR3 DNA reads TGTGCCAGCATGCGAGGGGGCGAGCCGGGTCAGCCCCAGCATTTT.

This rearrangement joins TRBV6-4 to TRBJ2-2; 10 nucleotides agree with TRBD1. The junction had 13 bases not matched to a gene; V was cut back by 8 bases and J by 7 bases. CDR3 length equals 16 residues. Per the germline V gene, CDR1 is MRHNA and CDR2 is SNTAGT. The CDR3 sequence: CASSPQTGGAGGELFF. In DNA form, the CDR3 reads TGTGCCAGCTCACCACAGACAGGGGGCGCCGGCGGGGAGCTGTTTTTT.

This clonotype was seen at least ten times. This chain joins TRBV6-1 and TRBJ1-2; D remains unclear. This CDR3 contains 12 residues. Germline lookup yields CDR1 MNHNS and CDR2 SASEGT. Trimming took 9 bases from V and 0 from J, leaving 8 bases between them. The CDR3 coding sequence is TGTGCCAGTCCAGGAGCTAACTATGGCTACACCTTC. Its translation is CASPGANYGYTF.

Many counts were recorded for this clonotype. This chain joins TRBV20-1 and TRBJ1-1; D remains unclear. V was cut by 6 bases and J by 2 bases, with 4 bases left in between. This CDR3 comprises 10 residues. Germline-derived CDR1 and CDR2 are DFQATT and SNEGSKA (reference sequence). CDR3 in amino acids: CSAANTEAFF. Here the CDR3 DNA reads TGCAGTGCCGCAAACACTGAAGCTTTCTTT.

This clonotype has a count of ten or more. The chain uses TRBV24-1 and TRBJ2-5; 14 bases align to TRBD2. This CDR3 is built from 20 residues. The ends lost 4 bases at V and 1 base at J; junction bases unmatched: 13. Germline lookup yields CDR1 KGHDR and CDR2 SFDVKD. The DNA of the CDR3 is TGTGCCACCAGTGACCCCACTCGTCCCGGGACTAGCGGGGGCCAAGAGACCCAGTACTTC. This translates into CATSDPTRPGTSGGQETQYF.